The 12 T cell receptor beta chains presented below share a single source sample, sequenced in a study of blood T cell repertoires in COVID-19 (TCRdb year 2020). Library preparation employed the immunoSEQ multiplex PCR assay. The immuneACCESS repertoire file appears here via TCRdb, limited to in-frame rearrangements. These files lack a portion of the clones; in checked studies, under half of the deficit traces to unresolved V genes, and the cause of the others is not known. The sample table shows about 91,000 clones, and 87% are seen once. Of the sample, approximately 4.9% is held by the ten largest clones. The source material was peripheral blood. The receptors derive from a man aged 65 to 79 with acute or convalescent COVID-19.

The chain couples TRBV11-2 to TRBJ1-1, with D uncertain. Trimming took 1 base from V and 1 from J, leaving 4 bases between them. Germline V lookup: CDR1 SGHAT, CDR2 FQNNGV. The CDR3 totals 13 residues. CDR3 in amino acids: CASSLVRNTEAFF. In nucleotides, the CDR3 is TGTGCCAGCAGCTTAGTGCGGAACACTGAAGCTTTCTTT.

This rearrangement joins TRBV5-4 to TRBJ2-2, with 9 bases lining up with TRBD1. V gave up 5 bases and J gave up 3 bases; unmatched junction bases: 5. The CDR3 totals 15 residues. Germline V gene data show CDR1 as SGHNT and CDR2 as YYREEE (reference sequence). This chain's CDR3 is CASRRTGVDTGELFF. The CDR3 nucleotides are TGTGCCAGCAGACGGACAGGGGTAGACACCGGGGAGCTGTTTTTT.

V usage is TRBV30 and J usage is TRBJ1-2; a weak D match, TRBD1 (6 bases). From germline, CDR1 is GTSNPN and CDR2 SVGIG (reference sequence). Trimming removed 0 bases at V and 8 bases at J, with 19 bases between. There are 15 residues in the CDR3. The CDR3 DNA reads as TGTGCCTGGAGTGTCGGTACGATAGGAGACAGGGGCTACACCTTC. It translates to CAWSVGTIGDRGYTF.

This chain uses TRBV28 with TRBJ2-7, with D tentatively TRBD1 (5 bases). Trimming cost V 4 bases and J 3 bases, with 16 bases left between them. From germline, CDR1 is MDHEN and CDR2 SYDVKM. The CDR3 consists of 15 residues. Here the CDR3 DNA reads TGTGCCAGCAGTTCGCCAGGGCAGGGAAGCTACGAGCAGTACTTC. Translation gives CASSSPGQGSYEQYF.

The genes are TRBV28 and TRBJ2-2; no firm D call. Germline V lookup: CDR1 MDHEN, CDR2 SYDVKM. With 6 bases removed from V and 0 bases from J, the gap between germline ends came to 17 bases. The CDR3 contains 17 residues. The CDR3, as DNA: TGTGCCAGCAGCTCCCCCCGCGTTCTCGCGAACACCGGGGAGCTGTTTTTT. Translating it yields CASSSPRVLANTGELFF. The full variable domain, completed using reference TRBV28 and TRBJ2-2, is DVKVTQSSRYLVKRTGEKVFLECVQDMDHENMFWYRQDPGLGLRLIYFSYDVKMKEKGDIPEGYSVSREKKERFSLILESASTNQTSMYLCASSSPRVLANTGELFFGEGSRLTVL.

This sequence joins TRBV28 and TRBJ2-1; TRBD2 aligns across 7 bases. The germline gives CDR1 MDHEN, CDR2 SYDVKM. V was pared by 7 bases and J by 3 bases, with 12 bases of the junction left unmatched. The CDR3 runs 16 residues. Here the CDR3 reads CASTVGGTRFYNEQFF. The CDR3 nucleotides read TGTGCCAGCACCGTCGGGGGGACCCGCTTCTACAATGAGCAGTTCTTC.

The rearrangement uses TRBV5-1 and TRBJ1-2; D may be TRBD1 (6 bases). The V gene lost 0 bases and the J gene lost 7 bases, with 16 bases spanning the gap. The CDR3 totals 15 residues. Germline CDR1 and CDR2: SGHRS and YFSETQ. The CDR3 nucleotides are TGCGCCAGCAGCTTGGTACTACAGGGAGAAGTTGGCTACACCTTC. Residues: CASSLVLQGEVGYTF.

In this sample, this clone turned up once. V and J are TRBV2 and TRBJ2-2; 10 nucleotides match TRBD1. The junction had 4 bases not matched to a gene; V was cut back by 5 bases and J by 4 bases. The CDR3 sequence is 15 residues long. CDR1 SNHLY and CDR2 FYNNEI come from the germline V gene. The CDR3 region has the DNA TGTGCCAGCAGTCCCGGGACAGGGGTCACCGGGGAGCTGTTTTTT. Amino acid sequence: CASSPGTGVTGELFF.

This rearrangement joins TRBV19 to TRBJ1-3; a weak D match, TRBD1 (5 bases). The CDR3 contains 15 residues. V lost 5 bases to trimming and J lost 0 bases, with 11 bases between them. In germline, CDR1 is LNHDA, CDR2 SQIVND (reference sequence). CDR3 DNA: TGTGCCAGTAGTCCCCAGGGCGACTCTGGAAACACCATATATTTT. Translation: CASSPQGDSGNTIYF. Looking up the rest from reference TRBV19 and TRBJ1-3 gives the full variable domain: DGGITQSPKYLFRKEGQNVTLSCEQNLNHDAMYWYRQDPGQGLRLIYYSQIVNDFQKGDIAEGYSVSREKKESFPLTVTSAQKNPTAFYLCASSPQGDSGNTIYFGEGSWLTVV.

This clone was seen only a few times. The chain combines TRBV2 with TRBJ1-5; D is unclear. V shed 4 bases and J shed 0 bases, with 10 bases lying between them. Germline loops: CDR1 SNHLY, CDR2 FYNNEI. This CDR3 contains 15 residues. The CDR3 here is CASSVNRVSNQPQHF. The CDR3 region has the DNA TGTGCCAGCAGTGTAAATCGGGTTAGCAATCAGCCCCAGCATTTT.

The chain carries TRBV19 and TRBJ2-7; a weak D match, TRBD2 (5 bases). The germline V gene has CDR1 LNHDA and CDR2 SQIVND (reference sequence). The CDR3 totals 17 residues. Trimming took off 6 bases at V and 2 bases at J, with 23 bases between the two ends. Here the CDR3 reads CASSPSFKPTGTYEQYF. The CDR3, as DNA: TGTGCCAGTAGCCCCAGTTTTAAGCCCACGGGGACCTACGAGCAGTACTTC.

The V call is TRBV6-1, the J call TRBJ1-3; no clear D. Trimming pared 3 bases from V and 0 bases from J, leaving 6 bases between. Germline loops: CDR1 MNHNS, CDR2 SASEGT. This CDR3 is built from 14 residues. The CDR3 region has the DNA TGTGCCAGCAGTGAGGGCAGCTCTGGAAACACCATATATTTT. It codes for CASSEGSSGNTIYF.